This is a list of T cell receptor beta chains from one sample in a study of shared clonotypes between healthy human individuals. Some clones are missing from TCRdb's copy, which holds only in-frame ones; the method was immunoSEQ multiplex PCR. The sample records some 510,000 clones, about four fifths being singletons. What was sequenced was PBMCs. These receptors originate from a middle-aged woman in good health. Some clones in this sample may be carry-over from other donors' samples. Each CDR3 is given with its conserved first and last residue. The D gene is left open where the match is weak. Size is omitted from some rows. Given values are once, few, many or a class for expanded clones.

TRBJ1-2 | 14 | - | - | TRBV7-2 | TGTGCCAGCAGCTTAACCAGTCTCACCGATGGCTACACCTTC | CASSLTSLTDGYTF
TRBJ1-4 | 14 | - | - | TRBV5-1 | TGCGCCAGCAGCTTGCTCGGTGCTAATGAAAAACTGTTTTTT | CASSLLGANEKLFF
TRBJ1-2 | 13 | - | - | TRBV6-5 | TGTGCCAGCAGTAACCCCTCGGGAAGTGGCTACACCTTC | CASSNPSGSGYTF
TRBJ2-3 | 15 | few | - | TRBV18 | TGTGCCAGCTCACCAGGGGGCAGGGAAGGAGATACGCAGTATTTT | CASSPGGREGDTQYF
TRBJ1-2 | 12 | - | - | TRBV11-2 | TGTGCCAGCAGCCAGGGCAACTATGGCTACACCTTC | CASSQGNYGYTF
TRBJ2-1 | 14 | - | - | TRBV2 | TGTGCCAGCAGTGAAGAGGCAGGGAGCAATGAGCAGTTCTTC | CASSEEAGSNEQFF
TRBJ2-5 | 13 | - | - | TRBV15 | TGTGCCACCAGCTTGGAGGGACAAGAGACCCAGTACTTC | CATSLEGQETQYF
TRBJ1-5 | 15 | - | - | TRBV19 | TGTGCCAGTAGTATAGTGGCAGATAGCAATCAGCCCCAGCATTTT | CASSIVADSNQPQHF
TRBJ2-1 | 14 | - | - | TRBV5-1 | TGCGCCAGCAGTCCCGGGACTCTTGACAATGAGCAGTTCTTC | CASSPGTLDNEQFF
TRBJ1-1 | 12 | - | - | TRBV9 | TGTGCCAGCAGCCGGAGGGGGGCTGAAGCTTTCTTT | CASSRRGAEAFF
TRBJ2-7 | 15 | - | - | TRBV4-1 | TGCGCCAGCAGCCAGGGTCAGGTGAGCTCCTACGAGCAGTACTTC | CASSQGQVSSYEQYF
TRBJ2-3 | 17 | - | - | TRBV5-1 | TGCGCCAGCAGCTTGTATCAGGGGTTGAAAGTCACAGATACGCAGTATTTT | CASSLYQGLKVTDTQYF
TRBJ2-1 | 16 | - | TRBD1 | TRBV5-1 | TGCGCCAGCAGCTTGGTAGGGACAGACTACTACAATGAGCAGTTCTTC | CASSLVGTDYYNEQFF
TRBJ2-1 | 17 | - | - | TRBV5-4 | TGTGCCAGCAGCTTTGGCCCTATGGGGGGAGTTAACAATGAGCAGTTCTTC | CASSFGPMGGVNNEQFF
TRBJ2-3 | 18 | - | TRBD2 | TRBV23-1 | TGCGCCAGCAGTAAACAATTGACGGGACTAGCGAAGTCAGATACGCAGTATTTT | CASSKQLTGLAKSDTQYF
TRBJ2-3 | 15 | - | - | TRBV6-1 | TGTGCCAGCAGTGAAGGGGGCAGGGACACAGATACGCAGTATTTT | CASSEGGRDTDTQYF
TRBJ2-5 | 14 | - | TRBD2 | TRBV2 | TGTGCCAGCAGTGAAATGGGGGGGCAAGAGACCCAGTACTTC | CASSEMGGQETQYF
TRBJ2-2 | 19 | - | TRBD2 | TRBV27 | TGTGCCAGCAGTTTAAGACTAGCGGGAGGGGGGTCGAACACCGGGGAGCTGTTTTTT | CASSLRLAGGGSNTGELFF
TRBJ2-3 | 16 | - | TRBD2 | TRBV5-4 | TGTGCCAGCAGTTTGGAGCCAGCGGGAGGGGGAGATACGCAGTATTTT | CASSLEPAGGGDTQYF
TRBJ1-2 | 16 | - | TRBD1 | TRBV4-1 | TGCGCCAGCAGCCACCCCCCGACAGGGGCCCGTTATGGCTACACCTTC | CASSHPPTGARYGYTF